This T cell receptor (beta chain) was found in a study of blood T cell repertoires in COVID-19. Data came from immunoSEQ multiplex PCR; TCRdb stores just in-frame clones and leaves some out. Counted here are 150,000 to 200,000 clones, around four fifths occurring once; the ten biggest clones make up roughly 17%. Which cohort a participant joined came from the clinical history participants gave. This CDR3 is built from 11 residues. Trimming removed 5 bases at V and 3 bases at J, with 5 bases between. CDR1 DFQATT and CDR2 SNEGSKA come from the germline V gene (reference sequence). Sequencing was carried out using PBMCs or T cells enriched from blood (not recorded which). This clonotype was obtained from a woman aged 50 to 60 who had recovered from COVID-19. V usage is TRBV20-1 and J usage is TRBJ2-1; the D is unclear. The chain's CDR3 is CSALSYNEQFF. For the CDR3, the DNA is TGCAGTGCTCTAAGCTACAATGAGCAGTTCTTC.